This T cell receptor (beta chain) was captured in a study of STAT5B mutations in CD4+ large granular lymphocyte leukemia. With respect to this clone: Its target is not known.

Study-wide points: 8/27 top patient clones versus 2/35 control clones were TRBV06-family.

Using immunoSEQ multiplex PCR, the repertoire was profiled, and TCRdb retains in-frame clones only, with some absent. The profile shows about 24,000 clones, 72% of them singletons. Germline V gives CDR1 KGHSH, CDR2 LQKENI. Trimming took 3 bases from V and 3 from J; bases not matched to a gene: 10. The CDR3 length is 16 residues. The receptor was derived from a human donor in good health. The specimen was CD4+ T cells from blood buffy coats. The chain couples TRBV18 to TRBJ1-1, with 7 bases fitting TRBD1. The CDR3 here is CASSPRPTGVDTEAFF. In DNA, the CDR3 is TGTGCCAGCTCACCTCGCCCTACAGGGGTTGACACTGAAGCTTTCTTT.